These T cell receptor beta chains were read from a single sample in a study of CD8+CD57+ T cells in acquired aplastic anemia. TCRdb fed the reads into MiXCR, producing one record per CDR3 protein. Among 400,000 to 450,000 distinct CDR3 sequences listed, roughly 68% were seen once. The sequencing input was sorted CD4+, CD8+, or CD8+CD57+ T cells (not recorded which) from PBMCs. The receptor source for this set is a human donor in good health, serving as a control. Each CDR3 is given with its conserved first and last residue. A D gene is named only where the DNA matches it firmly. The size of a clone is reported for some rows only, either as once, few or many, or as a class for expanded clones.

j_gene: TRBJ1-2
abundance: .
d_gene: .
v_gene: TRBV24-1
CDR3nt: TGTGCCACCAGTGGCGGGGGGCTAAGAGGCTACACCTTC
CDR3aa: CATSGGGLRGYTF

j_gene: TRBJ1-2
abundance: .
d_gene: .
v_gene: TRBV18
CDR3nt: TGTGCCAGCTCACCACGCGGAGAGAGCGATGGCTACACCTTC
CDR3aa: CASSPRGESDGYTF

j_gene: TRBJ1-6
abundance: .
d_gene: .
v_gene: TRBV11-2
CDR3nt: TGTGCCAGCAGCTTAAACGAAGGGTGGGACTCTAATTCACCCCTCCACTTT
CDR3aa: CASSLNEGWDSNSPLHF

j_gene: TRBJ1-1
abundance: .
d_gene: TRBD1
v_gene: TRBV6-2/TRBV6-3
CDR3nt: TGTGCCAGCAGTGGACAGGGTTACGACACTGAAGCTTTCTTT
CDR3aa: CASSGQGYDTEAFF

j_gene: TRBJ1-2
abundance: .
d_gene: .
v_gene: TRBV7-2
CDR3nt: TGTGCCAGCAGCCTTAGCCTTCTGGCCGGCTACACCTTC
CDR3aa: CASSLSLLAGYTF

j_gene: TRBJ2-7
abundance: .
d_gene: TRBD1
v_gene: TRBV13
CDR3nt: TGTGCCAGCAGCCCGCCTGGACAGGCGACCTACGAGCAGTACTTC
CDR3aa: CASSPPGQATYEQYF

j_gene: TRBJ1-2
abundance: many
d_gene: .
v_gene: TRBV7-2
CDR3nt: TGTGCCAGCAGCTTAGACGGAGCGGGGAACTATGGCTACACCTTC
CDR3aa: CASSLDGAGNYGYTF

j_gene: TRBJ2-3
abundance: .
d_gene: .
v_gene: TRBV7-8
CDR3nt: TGTGCCAGCAGCTTAGAGGGGCAGGGAGCACACATGCAGTATTTT
CDR3aa: CASSLEGQGAHMQYF

j_gene: TRBJ1-3
abundance: .
d_gene: .
v_gene: TRBV9
CDR3nt: TGTGCCAGTACCCCGTGCGATACGGGGTCTGGCAACACCATATATTTT
CDR3aa: CASTPCDTGSGNTIYF

j_gene: TRBJ1-1
abundance: few
d_gene: .
v_gene: TRBV20-1
CDR3nt: TGCAGTGCTAGGGGGGTAGGGGCCACTGAAGCTTTCTTT
CDR3aa: CSARGVGATEAFF

j_gene: TRBJ2-5
abundance: .
d_gene: .
v_gene: TRBV9
CDR3nt: TGTGCCAGCAGCGTAGACCAGGGGGAGACCCAGTACTTC
CDR3aa: CASSVDQGETQYF

j_gene: TRBJ2-5
abundance: many
d_gene: TRBD2
v_gene: TRBV20-1
CDR3nt: TGCAGTGTTTGGGCTAGCGGGGGGAAAGAGACCCAGTACTTC
CDR3aa: CSVWASGGKETQYF

j_gene: TRBJ2-3
abundance: .
d_gene: .
v_gene: TRBV5-6
CDR3nt: TGTGCCAGCAGCACCCCCGGGGCAGATACGCAGTATTTT
CDR3aa: CASSTPGADTQYF

j_gene: TRBJ2-1
abundance: many
d_gene: TRBD1
v_gene: TRBV10-1
CDR3nt: TGCGCCAGCAGTGCTACAGGGGGTATCGGCTCCTACAATGAGCAGTTCTTC
CDR3aa: CASSATGGIGSYNEQFF

j_gene: TRBJ2-5
abundance: few
d_gene: .
v_gene: TRBV29-1
CDR3nt: TGCAGCGTTGGTGGGCAGAACGAAGAGACCCAGTACTTC
CDR3aa: CSVGGQNEETQYF

j_gene: TRBJ1-1
abundance: .
d_gene: TRBD1
v_gene: TRBV5-1
CDR3nt: TGTGCCAGCAGCTGGGACAGGGGGAACGGAGGGACTGAAGCTTTCTTT
CDR3aa: CASSWDRGNGGTEAFF

j_gene: TRBJ2-5
abundance: .
d_gene: TRBD1
v_gene: TRBV15
CDR3nt: TGTGCCACCAGCGGGACAGTCTTTGGTCAGCAGACCCACCACTTC
CDR3aa: CATSGTVFGQQTHHF

j_gene: TRBJ2-6
abundance: few
d_gene: .
v_gene: TRBV7-2
CDR3nt: TGTGCCAGCAGCTTAGCGATGGTCAACGTCCTGACTTTC
CDR3aa: CASSLAMVNVLTF

j_gene: TRBJ1-2
abundance: many
d_gene: TRBD1
v_gene: TRBV12-3/TRBV12-4
CDR3nt: TGTGCCAGCACAATCGGGACAGCCTCTGGCTACACCTTC
CDR3aa: CASTIGTASGYTF

j_gene: TRBJ2-5
abundance: .
d_gene: TRBD2
v_gene: TRBV20-1
CDR3nt: TGCAGTGTCCAAGGGGGGGTAGCGGGGGCAGAGACCCAGTACTTC
CDR3aa: CSVQGGVAGAETQYF

j_gene: TRBJ2-1
abundance: few
d_gene: TRBD1
v_gene: TRBV11-2
CDR3nt: TGTGCCAGCACTATAATACCGGGAAAGGGGGCCCGTAATGAGCAGTTCTTC
CDR3aa: CASTIIPGKGARNEQFF

j_gene: TRBJ2-7
abundance: .
d_gene: TRBD1
v_gene: TRBV5-1
CDR3nt: TGTGCCAGCACTAGGACAGGAGCCTACGCGCAGTACTTC
CDR3aa: CASTRTGAYAQYF

j_gene: TRBJ1-1
abundance: .
d_gene: .
v_gene: TRBV24-1
CDR3nt: TGTGCCACCAGTGTCCAAATAACAGGGACGGAGAATGCTTTCTTT
CDR3aa: CATSVQITGTENAFF

j_gene: TRBJ1-3
abundance: .
d_gene: .
v_gene: TRBV20-1
CDR3nt: TGCAGTGCTAGCAGGGCGAACACCATATATTTT
CDR3aa: CSASRANTIYF

j_gene: TRBJ1-6
abundance: .
d_gene: .
v_gene: TRBV7-2
CDR3nt: TGTGCCAGCAGCGCCGGGACTTTTTCACCCCAGCACTTT
CDR3aa: CASSAGTFSPQHF

j_gene: TRBJ2-1
abundance: .
d_gene: TRBD2
v_gene: TRBV2
CDR3nt: TGTGCCAGCAGGACTCACAGCGGGGGGGCGCAGTTCTTC
CDR3aa: CASRTHSGGAQFF

j_gene: TRBJ1-6
abundance: .
d_gene: TRBD1
v_gene: TRBV2
CDR3nt: TGTGCCAGCAGTGGGAACAGGGGGCTGGGATCACCCCTCCACTTT
CDR3aa: CASSGNRGLGSPLHF

j_gene: TRBJ2-3
abundance: many
d_gene: TRBD1
v_gene: TRBV4-3
CDR3nt: TGCGCCAGCGGACAGGGAGTGAGCACAGATACGCAGTATTTT
CDR3aa: CASGQGVSTDTQYF

j_gene: TRBJ1-5
abundance: .
d_gene: .
v_gene: TRBV7-2
CDR3nt: TGTGCCAGCAGCTTGGGGGAACAGGGCGATCAGCCCTTGCATTTT
CDR3aa: CASSLGEQGDQPLHF

j_gene: TRBJ2-1
abundance: .
d_gene: .
v_gene: TRBV7-2
CDR3nt: TGTGCCAGCAGGCCCCGGGGGCCAGTGGACAATGAGCAGTTCTTC
CDR3aa: CASRPRGPVDNEQFF

j_gene: TRBJ1-1
abundance: .
d_gene: .
v_gene: TRBV7-3
CDR3nt: TGTGCCAGCAGTTCCGGGGGTGTCAAAGCTTTCTTT
CDR3aa: CASSSGGVKAFF

j_gene: TRBJ2-5
abundance: .
d_gene: TRBD2
v_gene: TRBV5-4
CDR3nt: TGTGCCAGCAGTTTTGGGGGGGAGGGAAAGACCCAGTACTTC
CDR3aa: CASSFGGEGKTQYF

j_gene: TRBJ2-7
abundance: .
d_gene: .
v_gene: TRBV20-1
CDR3nt: TGCAGTGCCACCCTTCTATGGGGCCAGGAGCAGTACTTC
CDR3aa: CSATLLWGQEQYF

j_gene: TRBJ1-2
abundance: few
d_gene: .
v_gene: TRBV6-5
CDR3nt: TGTGCCAGCAGTCAGGGACCGTCCCTATCCTATGGCTACACCTTC
CDR3aa: CASSQGPSLSYGYTF

j_gene: TRBJ2-3
abundance: many
d_gene: TRBD1
v_gene: TRBV6-2/TRBV6-3
CDR3nt: TGTGCCAGCAGTACCTCCGGGACAGGGCAGATGAGGACAGATACGCAGTATTTT
CDR3aa: CASSTSGTGQMRTDTQYF

j_gene: TRBJ1-1
abundance: .
d_gene: .
v_gene: TRBV20-1
CDR3nt: TGCAGTGCGCCCCGGGGGGCTGAAGCTTTCTTT
CDR3aa: CSAPRGAEAFF

j_gene: TRBJ2-5
abundance: many
d_gene: TRBD1
v_gene: TRBV5-1
CDR3nt: TGCGCCAGCAGCATTGGACAGGGACAAGAGACCCAGTACTTC
CDR3aa: CASSIGQGQETQYF